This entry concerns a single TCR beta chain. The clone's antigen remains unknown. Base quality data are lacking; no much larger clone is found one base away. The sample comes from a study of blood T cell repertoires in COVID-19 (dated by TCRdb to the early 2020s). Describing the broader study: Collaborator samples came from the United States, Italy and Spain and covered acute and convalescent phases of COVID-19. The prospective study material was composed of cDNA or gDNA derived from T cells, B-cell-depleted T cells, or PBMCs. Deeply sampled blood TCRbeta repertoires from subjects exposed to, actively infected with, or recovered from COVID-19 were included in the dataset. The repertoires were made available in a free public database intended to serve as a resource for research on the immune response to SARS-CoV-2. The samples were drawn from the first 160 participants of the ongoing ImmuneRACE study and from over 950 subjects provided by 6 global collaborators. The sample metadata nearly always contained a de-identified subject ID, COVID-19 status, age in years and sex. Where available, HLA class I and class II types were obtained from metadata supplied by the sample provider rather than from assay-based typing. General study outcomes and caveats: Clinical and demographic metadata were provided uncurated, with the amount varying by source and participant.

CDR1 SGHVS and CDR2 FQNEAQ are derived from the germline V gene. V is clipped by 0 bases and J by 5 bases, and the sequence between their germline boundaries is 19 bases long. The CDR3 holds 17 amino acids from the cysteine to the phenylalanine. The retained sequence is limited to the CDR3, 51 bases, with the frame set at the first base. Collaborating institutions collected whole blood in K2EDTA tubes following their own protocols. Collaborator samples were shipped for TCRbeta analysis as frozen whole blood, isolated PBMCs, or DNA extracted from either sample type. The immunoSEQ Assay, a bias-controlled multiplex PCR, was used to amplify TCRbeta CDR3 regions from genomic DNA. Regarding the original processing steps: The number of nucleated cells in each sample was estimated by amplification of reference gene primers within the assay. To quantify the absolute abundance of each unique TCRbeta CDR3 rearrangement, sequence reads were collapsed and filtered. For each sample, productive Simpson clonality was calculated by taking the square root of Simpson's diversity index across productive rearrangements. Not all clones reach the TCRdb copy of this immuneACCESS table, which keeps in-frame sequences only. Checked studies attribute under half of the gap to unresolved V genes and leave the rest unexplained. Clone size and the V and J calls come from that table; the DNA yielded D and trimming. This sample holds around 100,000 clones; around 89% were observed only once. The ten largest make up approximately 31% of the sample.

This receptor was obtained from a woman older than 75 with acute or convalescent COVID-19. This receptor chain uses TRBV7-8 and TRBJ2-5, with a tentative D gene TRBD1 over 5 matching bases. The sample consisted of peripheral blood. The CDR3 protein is CASSLALRVFLSETQYF. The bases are TGTGCCAGCAGCTTAGCGCTCAGGGTATTTCTGTCGGAGACCCAGTACTTC.